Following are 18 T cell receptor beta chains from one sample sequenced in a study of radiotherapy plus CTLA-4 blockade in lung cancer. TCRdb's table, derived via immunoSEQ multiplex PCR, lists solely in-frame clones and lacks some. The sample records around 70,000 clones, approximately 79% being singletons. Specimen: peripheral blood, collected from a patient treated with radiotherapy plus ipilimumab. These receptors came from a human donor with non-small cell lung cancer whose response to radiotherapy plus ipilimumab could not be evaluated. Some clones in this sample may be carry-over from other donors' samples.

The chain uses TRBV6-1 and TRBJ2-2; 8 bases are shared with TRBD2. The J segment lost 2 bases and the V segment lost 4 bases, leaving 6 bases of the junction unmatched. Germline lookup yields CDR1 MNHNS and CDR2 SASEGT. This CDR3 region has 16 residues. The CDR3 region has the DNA TGTGCCAGCAGTGTAAGGGCGGGGGGTAACACCGGGGAGCTGTTTTTT. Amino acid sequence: CASSVRAGGNTGELFF.

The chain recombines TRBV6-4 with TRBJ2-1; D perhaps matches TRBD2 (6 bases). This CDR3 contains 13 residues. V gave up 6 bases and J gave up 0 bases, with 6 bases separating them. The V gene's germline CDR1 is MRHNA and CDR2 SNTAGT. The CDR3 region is CASRGGSYNEQFF. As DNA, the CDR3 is TGTGCCAGCAGGGGGGGCTCCTACAATGAGCAGTTCTTC.

The CDR3 protein is CASSLGGAREAFF. The CDR3 DNA sequence: TGTGCCAGCAGCTTGGGGGGGGCTCGTGAAGCTTTCTTT. The rearrangement joins TRBV11-2 to TRBJ1-1; D may be TRBD1 (6 bases). The CDR3 consists of 13 residues. Germline lookup yields CDR1 SGHAT and CDR2 FQNNGV. Trimming removed 3 bases from V and 7 bases from J, with 12 bases in between.

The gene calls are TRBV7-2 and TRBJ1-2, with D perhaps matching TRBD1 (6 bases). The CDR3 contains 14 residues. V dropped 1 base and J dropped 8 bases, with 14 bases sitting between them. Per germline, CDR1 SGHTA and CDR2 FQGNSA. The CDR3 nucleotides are TGTGCCAGCAGCTTAGTCGCGGGGGCGCGAGGCTACACCTTC. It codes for CASSLVAGARGYTF. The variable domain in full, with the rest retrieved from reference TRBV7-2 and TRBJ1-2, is GAGVSQSPSNKVTEKGKDVELRCDPISGHTALYWYRQSLGQGLEFLIYFQGNSAPDKSGLPSDRFSAERTGGSVSTLTIQRTQQEDSAVYLCASSLVAGARGYTFGSGTRLTVV.

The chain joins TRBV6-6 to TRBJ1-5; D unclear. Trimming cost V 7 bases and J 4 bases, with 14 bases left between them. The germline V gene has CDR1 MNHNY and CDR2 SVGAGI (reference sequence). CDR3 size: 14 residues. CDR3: CASKRRQQNQPQHF. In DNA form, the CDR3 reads TGTGCCAGCAAGCGGCGGCAGCAAAATCAGCCCCAGCATTTT.

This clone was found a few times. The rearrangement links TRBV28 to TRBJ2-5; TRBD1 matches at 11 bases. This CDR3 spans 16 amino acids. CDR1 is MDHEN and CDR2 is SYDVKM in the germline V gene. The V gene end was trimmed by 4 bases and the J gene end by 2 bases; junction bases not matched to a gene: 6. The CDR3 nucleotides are TGTGCCAGCAGTTATCCGGGACAGGGGGAACAAGAGACCCAGTACTTC. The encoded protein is CASSYPGQGEQETQYF.

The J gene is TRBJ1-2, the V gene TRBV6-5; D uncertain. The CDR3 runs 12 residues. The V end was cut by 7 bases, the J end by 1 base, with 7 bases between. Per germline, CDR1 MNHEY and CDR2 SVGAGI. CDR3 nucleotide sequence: TGTGCCAGCAAGCGGATTAACTATGGCTACACCTTC. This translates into CASKRINYGYTF.

For the CDR3, the DNA is TGTGCCAGCAGCGCAGGACAGGGAGGAAATGGCTACACCTTC. Its protein is CASSAGQGGNGYTF. This chain links TRBV7-2 with TRBJ1-2; 8 positions match TRBD1. The CDR3 is 14 amino acids. The trim removed 5 bases at V and 6 bases at J, leaving 8 bases unmatched. The V gene's germline CDR1 is SGHTA and CDR2 FQGNSA.

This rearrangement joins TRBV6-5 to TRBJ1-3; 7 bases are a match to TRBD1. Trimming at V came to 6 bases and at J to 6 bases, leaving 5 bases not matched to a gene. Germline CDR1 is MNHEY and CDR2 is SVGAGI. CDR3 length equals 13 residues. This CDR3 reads CASRQGFQNTIYF. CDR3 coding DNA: TGTGCCAGCAGACAGGGGTTTCAAAACACCATATATTTT.

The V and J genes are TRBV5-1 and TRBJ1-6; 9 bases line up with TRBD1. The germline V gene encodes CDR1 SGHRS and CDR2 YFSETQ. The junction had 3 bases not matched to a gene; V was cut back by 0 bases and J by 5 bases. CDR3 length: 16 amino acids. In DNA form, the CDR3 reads TGCGCCAGCAGCTTGGGACAGGGGGAAGATAATTCACCCCTCCACTTT. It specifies CASSLGQGEDNSPLHF.

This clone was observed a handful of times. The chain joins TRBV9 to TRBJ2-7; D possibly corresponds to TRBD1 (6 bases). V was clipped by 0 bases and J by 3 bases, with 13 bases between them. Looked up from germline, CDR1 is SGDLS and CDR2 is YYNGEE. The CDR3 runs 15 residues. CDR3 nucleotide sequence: TGTGCCAGCAGCGTAGCAACCGGACAGTACTACGAGCAGTACTTC. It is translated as CASSVATGQYYEQYF.

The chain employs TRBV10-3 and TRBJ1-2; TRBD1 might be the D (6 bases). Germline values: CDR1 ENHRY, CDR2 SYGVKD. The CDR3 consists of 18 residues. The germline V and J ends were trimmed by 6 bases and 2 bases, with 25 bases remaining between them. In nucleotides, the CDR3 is TGTGCCATCAGCTACCAAACAGGGTCAATAGGGGGAAACTATGGCTACACCTTC. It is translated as CAISYQTGSIGGNYGYTF.

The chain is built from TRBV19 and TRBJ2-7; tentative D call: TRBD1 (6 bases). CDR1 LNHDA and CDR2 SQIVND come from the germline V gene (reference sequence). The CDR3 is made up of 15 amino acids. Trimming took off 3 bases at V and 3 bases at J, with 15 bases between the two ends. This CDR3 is CASSIRDTTLYEQYF. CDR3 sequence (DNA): TGTGCCAGTAGTATCAGGGACACCACCCTCTACGAGCAGTACTTC. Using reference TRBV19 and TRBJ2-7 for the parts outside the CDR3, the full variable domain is DGGITQSPKYLFRKEGQNVTLSCEQNLNHDAMYWYRQDPGQGLRLIYYSQIVNDFQKGDIAEGYSVSREKKESFPLTVTSAQKNPTAFYLCASSIRDTTLYEQYFGPGTRLTVT.

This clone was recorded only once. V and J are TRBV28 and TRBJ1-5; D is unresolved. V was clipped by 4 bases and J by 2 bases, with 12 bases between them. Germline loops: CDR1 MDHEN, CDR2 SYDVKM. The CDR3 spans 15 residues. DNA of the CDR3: TGTGCCAGCAGTTCCGACGGGGAGGGCAATCAGCCCCAGCATTTT. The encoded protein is CASSSDGEGNQPQHF.

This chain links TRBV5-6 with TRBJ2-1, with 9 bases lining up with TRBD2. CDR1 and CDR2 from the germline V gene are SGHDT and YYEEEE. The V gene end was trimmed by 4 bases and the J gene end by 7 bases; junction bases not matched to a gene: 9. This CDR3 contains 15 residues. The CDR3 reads CASSLSSGVGNEQFF. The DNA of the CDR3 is TGTGCCAGCAGCCTATCTAGCGGGGTCGGGAATGAGCAGTTCTTC.

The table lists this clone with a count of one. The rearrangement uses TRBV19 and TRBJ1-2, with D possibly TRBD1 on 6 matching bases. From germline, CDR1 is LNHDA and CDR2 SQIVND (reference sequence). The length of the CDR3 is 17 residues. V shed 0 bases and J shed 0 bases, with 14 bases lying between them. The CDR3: CASSIDHRQETNYGYTF. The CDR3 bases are TGTGCCAGTAGTATAGACCACCGACAGGAGACTAACTATGGCTACACCTTC. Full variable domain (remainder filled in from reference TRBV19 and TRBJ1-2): DGGITQSPKYLFRKEGQNVTLSCEQNLNHDAMYWYRQDPGQGLRLIYYSQIVNDFQKGDIAEGYSVSREKKESFPLTVTSAQKNPTAFYLCASSIDHRQETNYGYTFGSGTRLTVV.

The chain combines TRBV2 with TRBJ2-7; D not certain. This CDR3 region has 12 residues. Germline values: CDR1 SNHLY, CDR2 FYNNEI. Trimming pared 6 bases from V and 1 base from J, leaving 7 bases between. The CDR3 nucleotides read TGTGCCAGCAGCTTACAGTCCTACGAGCAGTACTTC. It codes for CASSLQSYEQYF.

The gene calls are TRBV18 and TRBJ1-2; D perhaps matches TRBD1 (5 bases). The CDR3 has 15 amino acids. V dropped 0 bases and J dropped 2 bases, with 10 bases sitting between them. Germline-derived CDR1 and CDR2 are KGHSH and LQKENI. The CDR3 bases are TGTGCCAGCTCACCACCGGCAGGGCGAAACTATGGCTACACCTTC. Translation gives CASSPPAGRNYGYTF. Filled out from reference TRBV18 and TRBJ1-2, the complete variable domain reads NAGVMQNPRHLVRRRGQEARLRCSPMKGHSHVYWYRQLPEEGLKFMVYLQKENIIDESGMPKERFSAEFPKEGPSILRIQQVVRGDSAAYFCASSPPAGRNYGYTFGSGTRLTVV.